The clone carrying this T cell receptor beta chain has a single count. This entry comes from a study of blood T cell repertoires in COVID-19. Study details: Italy, Spain and the United States were the sources of the convalescent and acute COVID-19 samples. The cDNA or gDNA used as material had been derived from T cells, B-cell-depleted T cells, or PBMCs.

Original processing methods: Reference gene primer amplification gave estimated nucleated cell counts. Profiling relied on immunoSEQ multiplex PCR, and the TCRdb table lists in-frame clones only, not all of them. V and J calls plus clone size are reproduced from that table; the DNA served to infer D and trimming. In the table there are roughly 200,000 clones, approximately 85% of which are singletons. The CDR3 is 14 residues long. Germline assignment: CDR1 GTSNPN and CDR2 SVGIG (reference sequence). Sample: peripheral blood. This sequence joins TRBV30 and TRBJ1-4; D call uncertain. The sequence was collected from a man between 60 and 75 years old with acute or convalescent COVID-19. The CDR3 reads CASPGRKSNEKLFF. The DNA for the CDR3 is TGTGCGTCACCGGGGAGAAAGAGTAATGAAAAACTGTTTTTT.